The rows below give T cell receptor beta chains drawn from one sample of a study of shared clonotypes between healthy human individuals. Data came from immunoSEQ multiplex PCR; TCRdb stores just in-frame clones and leaves some out. This table has about 1.5 million clones, approximately 98% appearing once. The sequencing input was naive CD4+ T cells sorted from blood. These TCRs come from a man under 40 in good health. Both conserved end residues are part of each CDR3.

v_call: TRBV6-5; cdr3_aa: CASRGRKVENTEAFF
v_call: TRBV5-1; cdr3_aa: CASSWGSRRERSDHEQYF
v_call: TRBV5-5; cdr3_aa: CASSRGKYEQYF
v_call: TRBV9; cdr3_aa: CASSSQAAGELFF
v_call: TRBV11-3; cdr3_aa: CASSPIGADEQFF
v_call: TRBV2; cdr3_aa: CASRGPPLETQYF
v_call: TRBV18; cdr3_aa: CASHGVAAGWNEQYF
v_call: TRBV28; cdr3_aa: CASSSRLSSSYEQYF
v_call: TRBV27; cdr3_aa: CASSPSTGGGFEQYF
v_call: TRBV19; cdr3_aa: CASSKEYGNTIYF
v_call: TRBV5-6; cdr3_aa: CASSLVSGGGRSAKNIQYF
v_call: TRBV6-1; cdr3_aa: CASSDIPFLFTGEETQYF
v_call: TRBV9; cdr3_aa: CASSALGFSEQFF
v_call: TRBV7-2; cdr3_aa: CASSLQGGLAGYNEQFF
v_call: TRBV9; cdr3_aa: CASSVAGSGRNEQFF
v_call: TRBV7-6; cdr3_aa: CASSPPAQETQYF
v_call: TRBV11-2; cdr3_aa: CASSLTAGFTDTQYF
v_call: TRBV9; cdr3_aa: CASSVATGKTDNEQFF
v_call: TRBV28; cdr3_aa: CASSRAGDNTEAFF
v_call: TRBV6-5; cdr3_aa: CASSYSGASRYNEQFF
v_call: TRBV10-3; cdr3_aa: CAISESRRDGYNEQFF
v_call: TRBV6-1; cdr3_aa: CASFGQREVTDTQYF
v_call: TRBV7-6; cdr3_aa: CASSLAVASSGNTIYF
v_call: TRBV7-2; cdr3_aa: CALQAWELTGANVLTF
v_call: TRBV2; cdr3_aa: CASSVLLSVRELFF
v_call: TRBV28; cdr3_aa: CASSFPGFVGYTF
v_call: TRBV7-6; cdr3_aa: CASSLAPDRGTASGQETQYF
v_call: TRBV20-1; cdr3_aa: CSARGTDTQYF
v_call: TRBV29-1; cdr3_aa: CSAYGGLEAFF
v_call: TRBV30; cdr3_aa: CAWSSLAGGPNTQYF
v_call: TRBV5-1; cdr3_aa: CASSLNAGNYNEQFF
v_call: TRBV27; cdr3_aa: CASSGGTGPSYEQYF
v_call: TRBV5-1; cdr3_aa: CASSLWVMRQYNEQFF
v_call: TRBV19; cdr3_aa: CASTGPRRGFSTDTQYF
v_call: TRBV29-1; cdr3_aa: CSVQGGGDTQYF
v_call: TRBV10-2; cdr3_aa: CASKKQGNEQYF
v_call: TRBV11-2; cdr3_aa: CASSLLVWEGLIENTEAFF
v_call: TRBV7-9; cdr3_aa: CASSLEGTGDQPQHF
v_call: TRBV4-1; cdr3_aa: CASSQDSPSTQYF
v_call: TRBV19; cdr3_aa: CASTTGTGTEAFF
v_call: TRBV4-1; cdr3_aa: CASSRPLALANEQYF
v_call: TRBV18; cdr3_aa: CASSPPGVRTGNTIYF
v_call: TRBV28; cdr3_aa: CASSFVWHTGELFF
v_call: TRBV5-1; cdr3_aa: CASSLGQAANYGYTF
v_call: TRBV13; cdr3_aa: CASSAPRQRNTIYF
v_call: TRBV7-2; cdr3_aa: CASSLDFWMDQPQHF
v_call: TRBV19; cdr3_aa: CASSIAGTGLGEQYF
v_call: TRBV2; cdr3_aa: CASTEGTSGTGELFF
v_call: TRBV4-1; cdr3_aa: CASSQVRTAGNTEAFF
v_call: TRBV7-9; cdr3_aa: CASSLGQTSQETQYF
v_call: TRBV5-1; cdr3_aa: CASSSGHVGFTEAFF
v_call: TRBV29-1; cdr3_aa: CSVGGRANTGELFF
v_call: TRBV15; cdr3_aa: CATSRGGVVSGYGYTF
v_call: TRBV5-4; cdr3_aa: CASTRRTLENEQFF
v_call: TRBV2; cdr3_aa: CASSWGEGVNTEAFF
v_call: TRBV18; cdr3_aa: CASSPDRNLYEQYF
v_call: TRBV6-5; cdr3_aa: CASSYSYSSSSYEQYF
v_call: TRBV28; cdr3_aa: CASSLYGTGGHNEQFF